Described below is a single TCR beta chain sequence and its context. TCRdb keeps only in-frame clones here, not all; method: immunoSEQ multiplex PCR. The profile shows hundreds of thousands of clones, over 65% of them singletons. The trim removed 3 bases at V and 5 bases at J, leaving 4 bases unmatched. Germline lookup yields CDR1 GTSNPN and CDR2 SVGIG (reference sequence). This CDR3 contains 14 residues. The sample belongs to a study of cytotoxic CD8 clonotypes in ibrutinib-treated CLL. The chain recombines TRBV30 with TRBJ2-7, with 13 bases matching TRBD2. The material was PBMCs, obtained after 12 months of ibrutinib treatment. The receptor comes from a human donor with chronic lymphocytic leukemia. CDR3 nucleotide sequence: TGTGCCTGGAGGGGCGGGACTAGCGGGAACGAGCAGTACTTC. Translation: CAWRGGTSGNEQYF.